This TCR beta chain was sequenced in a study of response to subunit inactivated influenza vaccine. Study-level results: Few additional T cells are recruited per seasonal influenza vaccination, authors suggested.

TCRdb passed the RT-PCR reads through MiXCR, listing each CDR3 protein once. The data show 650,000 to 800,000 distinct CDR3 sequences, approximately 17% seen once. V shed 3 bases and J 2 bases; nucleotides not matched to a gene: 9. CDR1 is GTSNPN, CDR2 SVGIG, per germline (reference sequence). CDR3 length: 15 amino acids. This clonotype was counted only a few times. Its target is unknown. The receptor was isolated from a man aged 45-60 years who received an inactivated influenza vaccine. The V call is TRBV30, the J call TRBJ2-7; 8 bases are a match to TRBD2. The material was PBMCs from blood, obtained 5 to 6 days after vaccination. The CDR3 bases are TGTGCCTGGAGAAGACTAGCGAATCCAGCCTACGAGCAGTACTTC. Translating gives CAWRRLANPAYEQYF.